These T cell receptor beta chains were read from a single sample in a study of metastatic and nonmetastatic thyroid tumors. TCRdb re-clonotyped the PCR reads through MiXCR. Here the sample spans thousands of clones, about 32% being singletons. Material for sequencing was adjacent normal tissue. The receptors were sampled from a female donor with papillary thyroid cancer or a benign thyroid nodule (not recorded which). Some clones in this sample may be carry-over from other donors' samples. Both conserved end residues are part of each CDR3. A D gene is named only where the DNA matches it firmly. Not every row has a clone size; where given, it reads once, few, many or a size class.

D | size | J | V | DNA | CDR3
- | medium-sized | TRBJ1-1 | TRBV27 | TGTGCCAGCAGTTTTACCCGTTCGCCGGGGGCGCGGTACGAAGCTTTCTTT | CASSFTRSPGARYEAFF
- | few | TRBJ1-2 | TRBV6-1 | TGTGCCAGCAGCGGGGGTTATGGCTACACCTTC | CASSGGYGYTF
- | few | TRBJ2-3 | TRBV10-3 | TGTGCCATCAGTGAGTCCGGGGGCAGGGCGCAGTATTTT | CAISESGGRAQYF
- | medium-sized | TRBJ1-1 | TRBV6-1 | TGTGCCAGCAGAGAACAGGGGAACACTGAAGCTTTCTTT | CASREQGNTEAFF
TRBD1 | - | TRBJ2-1 | TRBV28 | TGTGCCAGCAGTCGAACCGGGACAGCCTACAATGAGCAGTTCTTC | CASSRTGTAYNEQFF
TRBD2 | few | TRBJ2-1 | TRBV11-3 | TGTGCCAGCAGCCAATTTAAGGCCGGGACTAGCGGGAGGAATGAGCAGTTCTTC | CASSQFKAGTSGRNEQFF
- | few | TRBJ2-2 | TRBV5-1 | TGCGCCAGCAGCTTTGGCCATCGTGATCTCACCGGGGAGCTGTTTTTT | CASSFGHRDLTGELFF
- | few | TRBJ2-1 | TRBV11-2 | TGTGCCAGCAGCTTAGAGACTCAGCTTATCTACAATGAGCAGTTCTTC | CASSLETQLIYNEQFF
- | - | TRBJ1-2 | TRBV7-2 | TGTGCCAGCAGCTTATACGGGGCGGAATACTATGGCTACACCTTC | CASSLYGAEYYGYTF
- | - | TRBJ1-2 | TRBV7-2 | TGTGCCAGCAGCTATAGCGGGAGGGCCAATGGCTACACCTTC | CASSYSGRANGYTF
- | - | TRBJ1-5 | TRBV5-1 | TGCGCCAGCAGCTTGGGGGACTTGCCTAATCAGCCCCAGCATTTT | CASSLGDLPNQPQHF
- | once | TRBJ2-2 | TRBV30 | TGTGCCTGGTTCAAGGGGATCGGGGAGCTGTTTTTT | CAWFKGIGELFF
- | - | TRBJ1-2 | TRBV19 | TGTGCCAGTACCCGCCTGGGGGGGTCAGATGGCTACACCTTC | CASTRLGGSDGYTF
- | - | TRBJ2-5 | TRBV28 | TGTGCCAGCAGCCGTCAACAGGGAATCCAAGAGACCCAGTACTTC | CASSRQQGIQETQYF
- | medium-sized | TRBJ2-1 | TRBV5-1 | TGCGCCAGCAGCCCGGACCCCTACAATGAGCAGTTCTTC | CASSPDPYNEQFF
TRBD1 | - | TRBJ2-1 | TRBV20-1 | TGCAGTGCTAGAGATCTTAGGACAGGGGACTACAATGAGCAGTTCTTC | CSARDLRTGDYNEQFF
TRBD1 | - | TRBJ2-1 | TRBV20-1 | TGCAGTGCTAGTGACAGGGTCTGGAATTCCTACAATGAGCAGTTCTTC | CSASDRVWNSYNEQFF
- | few | TRBJ2-2 | TRBV12-3/TRBV12-4 | TGTGCCAGCTCCCACACCTCGGTCACCGGGGAGCTGTTTTTT | CASSHTSVTGELFF
TRBD2 | medium-sized | TRBJ2-7 | TRBV5-5 | TGTGCCAGCAGCTTGGCCCCTAGCGGGGGGCTGTACGAGCAGTACTTC | CASSLAPSGGLYEQYF
TRBD1 | many | TRBJ1-2 | TRBV5-6 | TGTGCCAGCAGCTTTCTGGACAGGGGGAACTATGGCTACACCTTC | CASSFLDRGNYGYTF
- | - | TRBJ2-7 | TRBV11-2 | TGTGCCAGCAGCCCAGGGGACTCAAGCTCCTACGGGCAGTACTTC | CASSPGDSSSYGQYF
- | few | TRBJ2-3 | TRBV6-4 | TGTGCCAGTAGTGGTAAGGACACAGATACGCAGTATTTT | CASSGKDTDTQYF
TRBD2 | few | TRBJ2-7 | TRBV11-2 | TGTGCCAGCAGCGCAACTAGCGGGACGATCTCCTACGAGCAGTACTTC | CASSATSGTISYEQYF
- | few | TRBJ2-2 | TRBV6-5 | TGTGCCAGCAGTTACTCGACTGAGGAGAGCACCGGGGAGCTGTTTTTT | CASSYSTEESTGELFF
TRBD1 | - | TRBJ2-3 | TRBV5-1 | TGCGCCAGCAGCTCGTTACAGGGGAGCGCGTATTTT | CASSSLQGSAYF
- | - | TRBJ2-3 | TRBV6-1 | TGTGCCAGCACCTCGGGTGGGGGGGGCGGCACAGATACGCAGTATTTT | CASTSGGGGGTDTQYF
TRBD1 | few | TRBJ2-1 | TRBV19 | TGTGCCAGTAGTGACCTGACAGGGCCGGTCGATGAGCAGTTCTTC | CASSDLTGPVDEQFF
- | large | TRBJ1-2 | TRBV2 | TGTGCCAGCAGTGATTATCGGGGGCTTACCTATGGCTACACCTTC | CASSDYRGLTYGYTF
- | - | TRBJ1-1 | TRBV15 | TGTGCCACCAGCAGAGAACCACAGGCGAACACTGAAGCTTTCTTT | CATSREPQANTEAFF
- | few | TRBJ1-2 | TRBV20-1 | TGCACCGGGGACCCTCACTATGGCTACACCTTC | CTGDPHYGYTF
- | - | TRBJ1-2 | TRBV5-1 | TGCGCCAGCAGCTTGGCAGTTTACTATGGCTACACCTTC | CASSLAVYYGYTF
- | - | TRBJ2-3 | TRBV24-1 | TGTGCCACCAGTGATCCTCGACTAGGGGGCTTAATAGCTACGCAGTATTTT | CATSDPRLGGLIATQYF
TRBD1 | few | TRBJ1-6 | TRBV19 | TGTGCCAGTAGTTCACAGGGGAGGGGGTCACCCCTCCACTTT | CASSSQGRGSPLHF